These 7 T cell receptor beta chains originate from one sample sequenced in a study of shared clonotypes between healthy human individuals. Assay: immunoSEQ multiplex PCR; the TCRdb copy retains only in-frame clones and omits some. The sample carries approximately 100,000 clones, roughly 70% recorded once. The specimen sequenced was memory CD8+ T cells sorted from blood. Sample subset: CD45RO+ cells pooled with CCR7-negative TemRA cells. Source of these receptors: a woman aged 30 to 39 in good health.

Regarding this clone: A single base is all that separates this from a far larger clone, so a read error is likely. The V call is TRBV11-3, the J call TRBJ2-1; TRBD2 agrees at 13 bases. V shed 3 bases, J shed 4 bases, and the junction held 3 bases outside the gene matches. The CDR3 is 16 amino acids. CDR1 is SGHNT and CDR2 is YENEEA in the germline V gene. The CDR3 loop is CASSLGTSGIYNEQFF. CDR3 nucleotide sequence: TGTGCCAGCAGCTTGGGGACTAGCGGGATTTACAATGAGCAGTTCTTC. Based on the CDR3 plus reference TRBV11-3 and TRBJ2-1, the full variable domain is EAGVVQSPRYKIIEKKQPVAFWCNPISGHNTLYWYLQNLGQGPELLIRYENEEAVDDSQLPKDRFSAERLKGVDSTLKIQPAELGDSAVYLCASSLGTSGIYNEQFFGPGTRLTVL.

This clone has only a few counts. The chain couples TRBV25-1 to TRBJ2-7, with D tentatively TRBD1 (6 bases). CDR1 and CDR2 (germline): MGHDK, SYGVNS. The V and J ends lost 7 bases and 3 bases respectively, with 10 bases between them. This CDR3 region has 12 residues. The chain's CDR3 is CASTGASYEQYF. The CDR3 DNA sequence: TGTGCCAGCACAGGGGCCAGCTACGAGCAGTACTTC.

The genes are TRBV2 and TRBJ1-5; TRBD1 matches 8 bases. Germline V CDR1 and CDR2: SNHLY, FYNNEI. After removal of 6 bases from V and 0 bases from J, the junction contained 4 bases not matched to a gene. This CDR3 has 15 amino acids. The CDR3 DNA is TGTGCCAGCAGGGTGGACAGGGCTAGCAATCAGCCCCAGCATTTT. Its protein product is CASRVDRASNQPQHF.

The CDR3 DNA reads TGTGCCAGCAGTGAAGGAAACGCCCAAGAGACCCAGTACTTC. Residues: CASSEGNAQETQYF. The gene calls are TRBV6-4 and TRBJ2-5; D gene ambiguous. The V gene lost 3 bases and the J gene lost 1 base, with 9 bases spanning the gap. Germline V gene data show CDR1 as MRHNA and CDR2 as SNTAGT. This CDR3 comprises 14 residues.

V and J are TRBV14 and TRBJ2-5; D is undetermined. The end of the DNA fits TRBJ2-7 better, so the J call may be wrong. Germline V lookup: CDR1 SGHDN, CDR2 FVKESK. This CDR3 is built from 11 residues. CDR3 region: CASSQAYEQYF. CDR3 bases: TGTGCCAGCAGCCAGGCCTACGAGCAGTACTTC.

The CDR3 DNA sequence: TGTGCCAGCAGCCGCGGATGGATGAATGAGCAGTTCTTC. Residues: CASSRGWMNEQFF. The genes are TRBV7-9 and TRBJ2-1; D not resolved. CDR3 length equals 13 residues. V was pared by 5 bases and J by 7 bases, with 12 bases between. The germline CDR1 and CDR2 sequences are SEHNR and FQNEAQ (reference sequence).

This clone was detected only once. This chain connects TRBV25-1 to TRBJ2-5, with D possibly being TRBD1 (5 bases). The J call may be wrong; the DNA end is better matched by TRBJ2-7. The CDR3 covers 11 residues. CDR1 MGHDK and CDR2 SYGVNS come from the germline V gene. The CDR3 DNA reads as TGTGCCAGCACAAGGGGCAACGAGCAGTACTTC. Translated: CASTRGNEQYF.